The following is a T cell receptor (beta chain) sequence with its context. Antigen specificity is unknown. Use of 60 Vbeta and 13 Jbeta primers characterized the PCR. The method was immunoSEQ multiplex PCR; TCRdb's version includes in-frame clones alone and lacks a portion of them. The table has 120,000 to 150,000 clones, about 70% seen once. The sample is drawn from a study of cytomegalovirus exposure and HLA in healthy donors. Study conclusions and caveats: TCR beta chain V- and J-gene trimming was linked, in a later analysis, to a missense variant in DCLRE1C. HLA alleles showed associations with around 15,000 TCR beta sequences in a later analysis, at a 0.05 false discovery rate.

The receptor comes from a man aged 55 to 70 in good health and CMV-seronegative. Sequencing was carried out using PBMCs.

The CDR3: CASSLQGAGEKLFF. DNA of the CDR3: TGTGCCAGCAGCCTTCAGGGTGCTGGTGAAAAACTGTTTTTT. V and J are TRBV9 and TRBJ1-4; D possibly corresponds to TRBD1 (5 bases). V was clipped by 4 bases and J by 7 bases, with 14 bases between them. The CDR3 extends over 14 amino acids. Germline V gene data show CDR1 as SGDLS and CDR2 as YYNGEE. The entire variable domain, with the rest obtained from reference TRBV9 and TRBJ1-4, is as follows: DSGVTQTPKHLITATGQRVTLRCSPRSGDLSVYWYQQSLDQGLQFLIQYYNGEERAKGNILERFSAQQFPDLHSELNLSSLELGDSALYFCASSLQGAGEKLFFGSGTQLSVL.